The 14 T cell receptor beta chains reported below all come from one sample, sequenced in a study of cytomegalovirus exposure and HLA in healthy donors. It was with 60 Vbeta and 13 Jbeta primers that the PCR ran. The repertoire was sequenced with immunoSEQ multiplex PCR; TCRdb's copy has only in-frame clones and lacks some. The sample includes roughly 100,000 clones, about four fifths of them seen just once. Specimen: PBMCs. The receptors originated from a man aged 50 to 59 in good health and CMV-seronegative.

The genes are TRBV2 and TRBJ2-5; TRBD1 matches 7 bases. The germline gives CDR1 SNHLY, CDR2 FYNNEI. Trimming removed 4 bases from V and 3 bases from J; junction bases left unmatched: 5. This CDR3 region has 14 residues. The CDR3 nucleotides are TGTGCCAGCAGTGTGGAAACAGGGGAAGAGACCCAGTACTTC. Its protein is CASSVETGEETQYF.

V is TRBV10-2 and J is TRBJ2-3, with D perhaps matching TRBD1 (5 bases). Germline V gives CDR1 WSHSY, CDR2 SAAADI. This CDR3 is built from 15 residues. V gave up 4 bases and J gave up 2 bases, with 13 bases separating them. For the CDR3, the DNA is TGCGCCAGCAGTGTTGGTCAGGGCTTCACAGATACGCAGTATTTT. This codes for CASSVGQGFTDTQYF.

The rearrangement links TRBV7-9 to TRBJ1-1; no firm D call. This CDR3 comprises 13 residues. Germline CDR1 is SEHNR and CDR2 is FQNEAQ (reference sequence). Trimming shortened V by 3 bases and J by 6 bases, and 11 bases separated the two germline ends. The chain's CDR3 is CASSFLTAAEAFF. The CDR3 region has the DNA TGTGCCAGCAGCTTTCTAACAGCCGCTGAAGCTTTCTTT.

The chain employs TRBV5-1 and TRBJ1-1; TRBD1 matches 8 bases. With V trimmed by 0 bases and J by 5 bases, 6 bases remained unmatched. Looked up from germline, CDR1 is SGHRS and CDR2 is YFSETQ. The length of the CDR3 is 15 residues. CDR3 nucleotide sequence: TGCGCCAGCAGCTTGGGACAGGGGAAAAATACTGAAGCTTTCTTT. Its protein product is CASSLGQGKNTEAFF.

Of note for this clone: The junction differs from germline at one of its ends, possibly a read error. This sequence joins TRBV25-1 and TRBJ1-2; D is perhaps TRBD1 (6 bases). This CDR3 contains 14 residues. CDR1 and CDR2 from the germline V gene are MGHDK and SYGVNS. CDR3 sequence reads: CVSSENRANYGYTF. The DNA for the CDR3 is TGTGTCAGCAGTGAAAACAGGGCGAACTATGGCTACACCTTC.

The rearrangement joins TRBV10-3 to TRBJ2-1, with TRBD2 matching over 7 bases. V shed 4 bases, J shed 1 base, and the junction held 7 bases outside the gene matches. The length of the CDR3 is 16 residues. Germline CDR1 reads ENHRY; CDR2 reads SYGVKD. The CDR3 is CAISVGGVGSYNEQFF. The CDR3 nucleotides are TGTGCCATCAGTGTTGGGGGGGTGGGTTCCTACAATGAGCAGTTCTTC.

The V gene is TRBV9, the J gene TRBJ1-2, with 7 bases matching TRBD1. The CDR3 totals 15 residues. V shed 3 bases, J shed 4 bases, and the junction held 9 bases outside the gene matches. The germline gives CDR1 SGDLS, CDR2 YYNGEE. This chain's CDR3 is CASSASTGFSYGYTF. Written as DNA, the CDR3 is TGTGCCAGCAGCGCTTCGACAGGGTTTAGCTATGGCTACACCTTC.

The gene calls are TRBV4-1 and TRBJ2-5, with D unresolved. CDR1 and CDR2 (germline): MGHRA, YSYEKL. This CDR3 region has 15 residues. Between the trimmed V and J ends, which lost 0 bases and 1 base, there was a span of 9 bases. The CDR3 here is CASSQDRRSQETQYF. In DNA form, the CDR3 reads TGCGCCAGCAGCCAAGATCGCCGGAGCCAAGAGACCCAGTACTTC.

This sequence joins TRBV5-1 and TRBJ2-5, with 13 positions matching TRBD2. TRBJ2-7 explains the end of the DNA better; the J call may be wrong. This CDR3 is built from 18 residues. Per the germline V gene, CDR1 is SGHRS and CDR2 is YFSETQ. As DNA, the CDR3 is TGCGCCAGCAGCTACGCACCGGGACTAGCGGGGAGTCCGCTCGAGCAGTACTTC. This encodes CASSYAPGLAGSPLEQYF.

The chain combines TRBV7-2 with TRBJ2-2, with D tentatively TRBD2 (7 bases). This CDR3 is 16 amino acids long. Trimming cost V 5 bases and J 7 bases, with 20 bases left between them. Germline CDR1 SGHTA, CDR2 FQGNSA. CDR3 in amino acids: CASSIGAGAGGGELFF. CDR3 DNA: TGTGCCAGCAGCATTGGGGCGGGGGCCGGAGGCGGGGAGCTGTTTTTT.

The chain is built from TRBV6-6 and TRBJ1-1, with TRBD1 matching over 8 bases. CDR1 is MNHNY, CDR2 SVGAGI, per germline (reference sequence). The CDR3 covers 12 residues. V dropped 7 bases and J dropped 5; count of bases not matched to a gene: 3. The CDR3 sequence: CASITGGTEAFF. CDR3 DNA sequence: TGTGCCAGCATTACAGGGGGTACTGAAGCTTTCTTT.

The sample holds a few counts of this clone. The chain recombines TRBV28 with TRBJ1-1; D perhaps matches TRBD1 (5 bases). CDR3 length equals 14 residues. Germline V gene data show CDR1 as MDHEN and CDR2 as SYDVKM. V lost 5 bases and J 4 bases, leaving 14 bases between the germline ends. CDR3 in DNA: TGTGCCAGCAGTCCAAGCGGGGGATTCACTGAAGCTTTCTTT. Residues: CASSPSGGFTEAFF.

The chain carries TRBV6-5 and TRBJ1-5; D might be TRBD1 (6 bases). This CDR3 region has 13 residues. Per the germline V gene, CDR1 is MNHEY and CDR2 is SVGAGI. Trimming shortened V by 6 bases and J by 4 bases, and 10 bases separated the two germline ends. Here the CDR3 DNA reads TGTGCCAGCAGAAGAGACAGGAATCAGCCCCAGCATTTT. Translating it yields CASRRDRNQPQHF.

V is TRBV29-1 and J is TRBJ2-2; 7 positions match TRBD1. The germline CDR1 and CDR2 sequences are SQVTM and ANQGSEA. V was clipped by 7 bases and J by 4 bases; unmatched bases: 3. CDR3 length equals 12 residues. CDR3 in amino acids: CSGSGGTGELFF. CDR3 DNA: TGCAGCGGGTCAGGGGGCACCGGGGAGCTGTTTTTT.